This is a list of T cell receptor beta chains from one sample in a study of OX40 agonist ivuxolimab in advanced cancers. Only in-frame clones appear in the TCRdb table, and some are missing; sequencing was by immunoSEQ multiplex PCR. Of around 55,000 clones in the sample, around 77% were seen once. The specimen comprised CD4+ or CD8+ T cells sorted from blood, sampled in a trial of the OX40 agonist ivuxolimab. These receptors were obtained from an adult with an advanced solid tumor such as melanoma, head and neck, liver or kidney cancer. The conserved cysteine and the conserved F or W are not part of the CDR3 here. Fields, in order: V gene, CDR3 length, clone size, D gene, J gene, CDR3 protein. A D gene is named only where the DNA matches it firmly. Clone sizes are given selectively: once, few, many, or a class where the clone is expanded.

>TRBV7-8|14|.|.|TRBJ1-6
ASSLARVWGNSPLH
>TRBV12-5|12|.|TRBD2|TRBJ2-3
ASGPGTSGDTQY
>TRBV27|13|.|TRBD1|TRBJ1-1
ASSGGATGETEAF
>TRBV9|18|.|TRBD2|TRBJ2-3
ASSVAPLAGGMIGTDTQY
>TRBV11-2|10|few|.|TRBJ1-2
ASSPGLGGYT
>TRBV4-2|16|.|.|TRBJ2-7
ASSRGARGPRIHYEQY
>TRBV6-6|11|.|.|TRBJ2-7
ASSRGGGYEQY
>TRBV14|9|.|.|TRBJ2-5
ASSQIGTQY
>TRBV14|16|once|TRBD2|TRBJ2-1
ASSQRGLAGNSYNEQF
>TRBV28|13|.|.|TRBJ2-7
ASSSSGTPAYEQY
>TRBV2|11|.|.|TRBJ2-3
ASKSVRADTQY
>TRBV9|12|once|.|TRBJ1-4
ASNLEGVGEKLF
>TRBV10-3|11|.|TRBD2|TRBJ2-5
AIGLAGAETQY
>TRBV7-9|14|.|TRBD2|TRBJ2-3
ASSFPSGGHTDTQY
>TRBV7-8|13|.|TRBD1|TRBJ1-4
ASSLEYRGNEKLF
>TRBV18|13|.|.|TRBJ2-7
ASSPPSQGGGEQY
>TRBV19|11|.|.|TRBJ1-2
ASSIGPVQGYT
>TRBV5-1|10|.|.|TRBJ2-7
ASSLSAREQY
>TRBV19|12|.|.|TRBJ2-2
ASSIDHPRGELF
>TRBV18|13|.|.|TRBJ1-2
ASSPGTQANYGYT
>TRBV15|11|once|TRBD2|TRBJ2-1
ATSPREGGSKF
>TRBV7-6|12|.|.|TRBJ2-2
ASSFNRNTGELF
>TRBV7-8|15|few|TRBD1|TRBJ1-2
ASSLGRRRGQGDGYT
>TRBV28|11|few|.|TRBJ1-4
ASNGGGNEKLF
>TRBV13|11|.|.|TRBJ1-2
ASMSQGFGGYT
>TRBV19|15|.|.|TRBJ1-6
ASSPDALSSYNSPLH
>TRBV7-2|17|.|TRBD2|TRBJ2-1
ASSFNLAGALSSYNEQF
>TRBV5-4|14|few|.|TRBJ2-7
ASSLLHQGVGGEQY
>TRBV7-2|13|.|TRBD2|TRBJ2-7
ASSLVAGGRYEQY
>TRBV27|14|.|.|TRBJ2-2
ASPRFPLSIAGELF
>TRBV9|13|few|TRBD1|TRBJ1-1
ASSVSTGVNTEAF
>TRBV27|14|once|TRBD1|TRBJ1-6
ASSYQTGGLNSPLH
>TRBV19|12|.|.|TRBJ1-3
ASHRGSSGNTIY
>TRBV27|11|few|.|TRBJ1-6
ASSSSRNSPLH
>TRBV19|14|.|.|TRBJ1-5
ASRADTTSSNQPQH
>TRBV18|13|.|TRBD1|TRBJ2-3
ASSLDRDSTDTQY
>TRBV9|12|.|.|TRBJ1-1
ASSVGGTETEAF
>TRBV19|12|.|TRBD2|TRBJ2-2
ASRGLAETGELF
>TRBV9|13|.|.|TRBJ1-1
ASSPRQVLNTEAF
>TRBV28|13|.|TRBD1|TRBJ2-5
ASSLVGQGANEQY
>TRBV29-1|12|.|TRBD2|TRBJ2-3
SVRLVAGGWTQY
>TRBV2|12|few|.|TRBJ2-5
ASRRDHNQETQY
>TRBV25-1|10|once|.|.
ASRGSTYEQY
>TRBV5-1|12|.|TRBD1|TRBJ1-1
ASRTQGGDTEAF
>TRBV18|12|few|.|TRBJ2-1
ASYHQSRPNEQF
>TRBV2|14|once|TRBD2|TRBJ2-5
ASSYPGLATQETQY
>TRBV25-1|11|.|.|TRBJ2-1
ASSALSYNEQF
>TRBV20-1|9|.|.|TRBJ2-3
SATRTDTQY
>TRBV27|13|.|TRBD1|TRBJ1-2
ASSYDRGQDYGYT
>TRBV18|11|once|.|TRBJ1-3
ASSPVGGNTIY
>TRBV5-6|13|.|.|TRBJ2-3
ASRKGGRQTDTQY
>TRBV27|15|.|.|TRBJ2-1
ASSLRLAGGDYNEQF
>TRBV11-2|12|.|TRBD1|TRBJ1-4
ASSFSSGGEKLF